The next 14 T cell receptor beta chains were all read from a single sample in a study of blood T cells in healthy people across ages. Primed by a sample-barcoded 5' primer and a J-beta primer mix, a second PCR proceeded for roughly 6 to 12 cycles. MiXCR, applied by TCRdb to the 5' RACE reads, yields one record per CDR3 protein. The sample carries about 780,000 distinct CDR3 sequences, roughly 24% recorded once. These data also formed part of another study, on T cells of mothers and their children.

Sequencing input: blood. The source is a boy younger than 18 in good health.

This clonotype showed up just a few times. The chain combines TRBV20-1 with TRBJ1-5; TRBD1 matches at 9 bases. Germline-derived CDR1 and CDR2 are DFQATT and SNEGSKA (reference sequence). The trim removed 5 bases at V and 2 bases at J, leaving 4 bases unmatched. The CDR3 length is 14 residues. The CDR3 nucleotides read TGCAGTGCTGGACAGGGGTTTGGCAATCAGCCCCAGCATTTT. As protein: CSAGQGFGNQPQHF.

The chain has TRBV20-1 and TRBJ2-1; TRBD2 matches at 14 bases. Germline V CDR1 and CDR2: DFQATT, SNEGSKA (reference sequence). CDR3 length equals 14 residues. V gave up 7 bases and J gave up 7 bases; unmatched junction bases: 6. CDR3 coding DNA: TGCAGTGTTGGAAGGACTAGCGGGGGGAATGAGCAGTTCTTC. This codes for CSVGRTSGGNEQFF.

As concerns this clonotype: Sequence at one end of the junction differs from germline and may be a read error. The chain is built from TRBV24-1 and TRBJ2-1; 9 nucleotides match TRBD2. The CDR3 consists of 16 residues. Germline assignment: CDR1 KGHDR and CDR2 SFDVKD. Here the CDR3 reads CATSDVSGGAYNGQFF. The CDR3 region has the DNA TGTGCCACCAGTGATGTTAGCGGGGGCGCCTACAATGGGCAGTTCTTC.

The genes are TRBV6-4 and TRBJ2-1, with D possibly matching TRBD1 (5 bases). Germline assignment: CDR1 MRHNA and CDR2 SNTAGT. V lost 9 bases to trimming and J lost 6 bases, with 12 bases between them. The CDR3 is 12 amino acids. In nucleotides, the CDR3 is TGTGCCAGTGAAACGACAGTCAATGAGCAGTTCTTC. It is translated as CASETTVNEQFF.

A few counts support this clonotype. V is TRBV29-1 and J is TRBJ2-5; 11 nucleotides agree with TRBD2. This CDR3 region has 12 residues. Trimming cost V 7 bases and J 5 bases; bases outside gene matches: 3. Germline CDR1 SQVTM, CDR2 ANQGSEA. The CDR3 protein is CSERTSGETQYF. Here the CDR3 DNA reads TGCAGCGAAAGGACTAGCGGGGAGACCCAGTACTTC.

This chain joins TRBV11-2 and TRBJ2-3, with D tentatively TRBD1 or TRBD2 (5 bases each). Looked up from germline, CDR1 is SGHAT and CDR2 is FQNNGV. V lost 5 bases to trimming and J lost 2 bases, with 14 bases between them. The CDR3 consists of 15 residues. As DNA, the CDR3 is TGTGCCAGCAGCAACTCGGGGCCACTCACAGATACGCAGTATTTT. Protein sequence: CASSNSGPLTDTQYF.

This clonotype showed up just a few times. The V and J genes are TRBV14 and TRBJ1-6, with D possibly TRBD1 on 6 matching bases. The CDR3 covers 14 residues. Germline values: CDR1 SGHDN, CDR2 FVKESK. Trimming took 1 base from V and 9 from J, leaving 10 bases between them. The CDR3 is CASSQATGPSPLHF. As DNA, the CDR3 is TGTGCCAGCAGCCAAGCAACAGGGCCTTCACCCCTCCACTTT.

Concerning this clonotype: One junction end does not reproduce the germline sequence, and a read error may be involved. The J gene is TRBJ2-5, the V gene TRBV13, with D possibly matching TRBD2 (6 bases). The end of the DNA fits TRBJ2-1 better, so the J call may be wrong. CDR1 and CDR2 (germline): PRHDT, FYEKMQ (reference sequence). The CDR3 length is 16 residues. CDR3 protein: CANSFAGSRKNNEQFF. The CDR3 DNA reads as TGTGCCAACAGCTTTGCGGGGAGTAGAAAAAACAATGAGCAGTTCTTC.

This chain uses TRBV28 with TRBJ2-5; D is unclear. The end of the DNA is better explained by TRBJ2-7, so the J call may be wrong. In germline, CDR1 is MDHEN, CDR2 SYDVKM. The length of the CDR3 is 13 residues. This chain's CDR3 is CASSGQLAYEQYF. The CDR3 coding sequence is TGTGCCAGCAGCGGTCAGCTCGCCTACGAGCAGTACTTC.

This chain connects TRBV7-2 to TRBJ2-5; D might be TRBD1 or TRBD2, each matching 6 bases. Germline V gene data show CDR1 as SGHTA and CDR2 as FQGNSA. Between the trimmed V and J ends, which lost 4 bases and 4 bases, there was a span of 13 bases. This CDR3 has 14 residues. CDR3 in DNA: TGTGCCAGCAGCTCCCAAAAGGGGGGAGAGACCCAGTACTTC. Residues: CASSSQKGGETQYF.

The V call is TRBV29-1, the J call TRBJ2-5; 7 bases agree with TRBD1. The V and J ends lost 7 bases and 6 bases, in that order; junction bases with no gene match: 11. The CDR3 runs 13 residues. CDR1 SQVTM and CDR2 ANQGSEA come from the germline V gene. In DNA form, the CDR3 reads TGCAGCGCCAAGGGACAGACGATGAAGACCCAGTACTTC. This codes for CSAKGQTMKTQYF. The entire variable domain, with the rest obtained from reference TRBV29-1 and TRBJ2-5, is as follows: SAVISQKPSRDICQRGTSLTIQCQVDSQVTMMFWYRQQPGQSLTLIATANQGSEATYESGFVIDKFPISRPNLTFSTLTVSNMSPEDSSIYLCSAKGQTMKTQYFGPGTRLLVL.

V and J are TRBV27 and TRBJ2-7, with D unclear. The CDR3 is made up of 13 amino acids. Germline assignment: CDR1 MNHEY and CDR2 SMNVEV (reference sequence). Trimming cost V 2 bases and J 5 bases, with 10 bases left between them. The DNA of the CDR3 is TGTGCCAGCAGTTTAATCTCACGAAACGAGCAGTACTTC. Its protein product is CASSLISRNEQYF.

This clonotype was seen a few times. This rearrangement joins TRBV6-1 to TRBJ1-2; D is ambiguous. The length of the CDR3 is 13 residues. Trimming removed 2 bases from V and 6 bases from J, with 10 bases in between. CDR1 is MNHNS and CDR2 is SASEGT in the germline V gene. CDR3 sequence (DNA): TGTGCCAGCAGTGAAAGGTGGACGGATGGCTACACCTTC. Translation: CASSERWTDGYTF.

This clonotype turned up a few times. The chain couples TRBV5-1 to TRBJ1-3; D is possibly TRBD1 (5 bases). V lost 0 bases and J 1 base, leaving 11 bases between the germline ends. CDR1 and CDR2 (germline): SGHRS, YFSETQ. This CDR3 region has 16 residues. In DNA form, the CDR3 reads TGCGCCAGCAGCTTGGTCGGGGCAGTATCTGGAAACACCATATATTTT. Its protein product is CASSLVGAVSGNTIYF.